What follows are 31 T cell receptor beta chains derived from one specimen sequenced in a study of cytomegalovirus exposure and HLA in healthy donors. This table comes from immunoSEQ multiplex PCR, and its TCRdb copy is limited to in-frame clones, with some not included. The repertoire holds 150,000 to 180,000 clones, with 86% as singletons. The sample was PBMCs. All receptors come from a human donor in good health.

This chain joins TRBV7-9 and TRBJ1-3; TRBD1 is a possible D gene (5 bases). V lost 8 bases to trimming and J lost 4 bases, with 9 bases between them. CDR3 length: 12 residues. The germline gives CDR1 SEHNR, CDR2 FQNEAQ (reference sequence). The CDR3, as DNA: TGTGCCAGCGGGGGGAACGGAAACACCATATATTTT. Translation: CASGGNGNTIYF. Together with reference TRBV7-9 and TRBJ1-3, the CDR3 gives the full variable domain: DTGVSQNPRHKITKRGQNVTFRCDPISEHNRLYWYRQTLGQGPEFLTYFQNEAQLEKSRLLSDRFSAERPKGSFSTLEIQRTEQGDSAMYLCASGGNGNTIYFGEGSWLTVV.

The J gene is TRBJ2-1, the V gene TRBV7-3, with 12 positions matching TRBD2. Germline-derived CDR1 and CDR2 are SGHTA and FQGTGA. V trimming: 4 bases; J trimming: 2 bases; junction bases outside the gene matches: 3. The CDR3 contains 16 residues. The DNA for the CDR3 is TGTGCCAGCAGCTCCCGACTAGCGGGAGCCTACAATGAGCAGTTCTTC. Its translation: CASSSRLAGAYNEQFF.

The chain is built from TRBV25-1 and TRBJ2-3; 7 positions agree with TRBD2. CDR3 length: 13 residues. Trimming took 5 bases from V and 1 from J; bases not matched to a gene: 0. Germline CDR1 MGHDK, CDR2 SYGVNS. The CDR3 loop reads CASSLAGTDTQYF. DNA of the CDR3: TGTGCCAGCAGTCTAGCGGGCACAGATACGCAGTATTTT.

The CDR3 loop is CASTTRGFVTDTQYF. CDR3 coding DNA: TGTGCCAGCACCACAAGGGGGTTTGTAACAGATACGCAGTATTTT. The V call is TRBV28, the J call TRBJ2-3, with a possible D match to TRBD1 (6 bases). This CDR3 spans 15 amino acids. Germline V gene data show CDR1 as MDHEN and CDR2 as SYDVKM. V was trimmed by 7 bases and J by 3 bases, leaving 17 bases between them.

The chain recombines TRBV9 with TRBJ2-3; 8 nucleotides align to TRBD2. The V gene end was trimmed by 0 bases and the J gene end by 1 base; junction bases not matched to a gene: 4. This CDR3 has 16 residues. In germline, CDR1 is SGDLS, CDR2 YYNGEE. The CDR3 coding sequence is TGTGCCAGCAGCGTAGCGGGGGGGATCGGCACAGATACGCAGTATTTT. Translating gives CASSVAGGIGTDTQYF. Complete variable domain (other parts from reference TRBV9 and TRBJ2-3): DSGVTQTPKHLITATGQRVTLRCSPRSGDLSVYWYQQSLDQGLQFLIQYYNGEERAKGNILERFSAQQFPDLHSELNLSSLELGDSALYFCASSVAGGIGTDTQYFGPGTRLTVL.

CDR3 bases: TGTGCCAGCAGCGCAATGGACTCGAGCTCCTACAATGAGCAGTTCTTC. Translated, it gives CASSAMDSSSYNEQFF. J is TRBJ2-1 and V is TRBV9, with a weak D call TRBD2 (5 bases). Germline CDR1 is SGDLS and CDR2 is YYNGEE. Trimming took off 3 bases at V and 0 bases at J, with 13 bases between the two ends. The CDR3 extends over 16 amino acids.

The chain carries TRBV7-6 and TRBJ1-3, with D possibly matching TRBD1 (6 bases). Trimming removed 0 bases from V and 8 bases from J, with 11 bases in between. The CDR3 runs to 14 residues. Germline V gene data show CDR1 as SGHVS and CDR2 as FNYEAQ. The CDR3 region has the DNA TGTGCCAGCAGCTTAGCCTCCAGGGGCCACACCATATATTTT. This sequence encodes CASSLASRGHTIYF.

The sample holds a few counts of this clone. The V and J genes are TRBV7-2 and TRBJ2-7; perhaps TRBD1 as D (5 bases). Germline V gene sequence: CDR1 SGHTA, CDR2 FQGNSA. This CDR3 contains 14 residues. V lost 1 base to trimming and J lost 6 bases, with 13 bases between them. The CDR3 sequence: CASSLGPATAEQYF. DNA of the CDR3: TGTGCCAGCAGCTTAGGGCCGGCGACAGCCGAGCAGTACTTC.

The chain joins TRBV19 to TRBJ2-1; no firm D call. Germline V gives CDR1 LNHDA, CDR2 SQIVND (reference sequence). The V end was cut by 0 bases, the J end by 8 bases, with 17 bases between. CDR3 length: 16 residues. CDR3 amino acids: CASSIETGFRHDEQFF. DNA for the CDR3: TGTGCCAGTAGTATAGAAACCGGGTTCCGCCACGATGAGCAGTTCTTC.

The chain is built from TRBV5-4 and TRBJ1-2; no definite D call. The CDR3 covers 17 residues. Trimming removed 0 bases at V and 4 bases at J, with 19 bases between. CDR1 and CDR2 from the germline V gene are SGHNT and YYREEE (reference sequence). CDR3 nucleotides: TGTGCCAGCAGCTTGGCAGGACGGGAGACCGAAATCTATGGCTACACCTTC. The encoded protein is CASSLAGRETEIYGYTF.

The chain uses TRBV15 and TRBJ2-1; 9 nucleotides agree with TRBD1. The trim removed 3 bases at V and 4 bases at J, leaving 16 bases unmatched. The V gene's germline CDR1 is LNHNV and CDR2 YYDKDF (reference sequence). This CDR3 is built from 19 residues. In nucleotides, the CDR3 is TGTGCCACCAGCAGGGACCGGGACAGGGACGGGTTTAAGTACAATGAGCAGTTCTTC. This translates into CATSRDRDRDGFKYNEQFF.

The V gene is TRBV21-1, the J gene TRBJ1-5. TRBV21-1 is reported as a pseudogene. This CDR3 is 11 amino acids long. The DNA for the CDR3 is TGTGCCAGCAGCAGAGGGCCGCCCCAGCATTTT. This sequence encodes CASSRGPPQHF.

The chain uses TRBV19 and TRBJ2-1, with 10 bases matching TRBD2. CDR1 LNHDA and CDR2 SQIVND come from the germline V gene (reference sequence). CDR3 length: 17 amino acids. V lost 3 bases to trimming and J lost 11 bases; unmatched junction nucleotides: 16. The CDR3 loop is CASSIIAGGLGTTQQFF. For the CDR3, the DNA is TGTGCCAGTAGTATTATAGCGGGAGGACTCGGCACAACTCAGCAGTTCTTC.

The chain couples TRBV6-1 to TRBJ2-7; 7 positions match TRBD1. Losses at the gene ends were 5 bases for V and 5 bases for J; bases not matched to a gene: 9. The germline CDR1 and CDR2 sequences are MNHNS and SASEGT. The CDR3 length is 14 residues. CDR3 residues: CASSLRQGPHEQYF. The CDR3 DNA reads TGTGCCAGCAGTTTAAGACAGGGTCCTCACGAGCAGTACTTC.

V and J are TRBV25-1 and TRBJ1-2, with D uncertain. V was shortened by 3 bases and J by 6 bases, with 11 bases between the two germline ends. Germline CDR1 is MGHDK and CDR2 is SYGVNS. The CDR3 is made up of 13 amino acids. CDR3 nucleotides: TGTGCCAGCAGTGAGAGGGAATCTAATGGCTACACCTTC. It encodes CASSERESNGYTF.

The chain employs TRBV6-5 and TRBJ1-1; 7 nucleotides align to TRBD1. CDR3 length: 12 residues. Germline loops: CDR1 MNHEY, CDR2 SVGAGI. V lost 0 bases to trimming and J lost 12 bases; unmatched junction nucleotides: 4. This chain's CDR3 is CASSYSTGPTFF. The CDR3 DNA follows: TGTGCCAGCAGTTACTCGACAGGGCCGACTTTCTTT.

This clone was observed a few times. The CDR3: CASRRYFDNSPLHF. The DNA of the CDR3 is TGTGCCAGTCGCAGGTATTTCGATAATTCACCCCTCCACTTT. J is TRBJ1-6 and V is TRBV27; D is ambiguous. Between the trimmed V and J ends, which lost 9 bases and 5 bases, there was a span of 14 bases. Germline V gene data show CDR1 as MNHEY and CDR2 as SMNVEV (reference sequence). This CDR3 is built from 14 residues.

The chain couples TRBV28 to TRBJ2-1, with 8 positions matching TRBD1. The CDR3 is 18 residues long. Germline loops: CDR1 MDHEN, CDR2 SYDVKM. V was clipped by 6 bases and J by 4 bases; unmatched bases: 17. The DNA for the CDR3 is TGTGCCAGCAGAAACCAGGGGGCAGGAGCGGGCAAATACAATGAGCAGTTCTTC. This encodes CASRNQGAGAGKYNEQFF. Supplemented by reference TRBV28 and TRBJ2-1, the full variable domain reads DVKVTQSSRYLVKRTGEKVFLECVQDMDHENMFWYRQDPGLGLRLIYFSYDVKMKEKGDIPEGYSVSREKKERFSLILESASTNQTSMYLCASRNQGAGAGKYNEQFFGPGTRLTVL.

This clone was found once. DNA of the CDR3: TGTGCCAGCAGCCCCCAGGGACAGGGGGTCTACGAGCAGTACTTC. Protein sequence: CASSPQGQGVYEQYF. The gene calls are TRBV9 and TRBJ2-7; 11 bases fit TRBD1. Germline V gene lookup returns CDR1 SGDLS and CDR2 YYNGEE. This CDR3 has 15 residues. Trimming at V came to 4 bases and at J to 3 bases, leaving 6 bases not matched to a gene.

In the case of this clone: The junction departs from germline at one end; a sequencing error may be responsible. This chain connects TRBV7-7 to TRBJ2-2; 7 bases are a match to TRBD2. Germline CDR1 is SSHAT and CDR2 is FNYEAQ (reference sequence). The CDR3 runs to 16 residues. Here the CDR3 DNA reads TGTGCTAGCAGCTTATTCCTAGCGGACGGGCCCGGGGAGCTGTTTTTT. Translating it yields CASSLFLADGPGELFF.

This chain links TRBV10-3 with TRBJ2-3; 10 nucleotides align to TRBD2. CDR1 ENHRY and CDR2 SYGVKD come from the germline V gene. V was clipped by 4 bases and J by 1 base; unmatched bases: 8. CDR3 length: 17 residues. The CDR3 nucleotides read TGTGCCATCAGTGGAACTGATGGACTAGCGGGCACAGATACGCAGTATTTT. Amino acids: CAISGTDGLAGTDTQYF.

This chain connects TRBV7-2 to TRBJ2-3; TRBD1 matches 8 bases. Losses at the gene ends were 3 bases for V and 13 bases for J; bases not matched to a gene: 3. This CDR3 has 11 amino acids. From germline, CDR1 is SGHTA and CDR2 FQGNSA. CDR3 residues: CASSFEQGEYF. In nucleotides, the CDR3 is TGTGCCAGCAGCTTTGAACAGGGGGAGTATTTT. The full variable domain, with the rest looked up from reference TRBV7-2 and TRBJ2-3, is GAGVSQSPSNKVTEKGKDVELRCDPISGHTALYWYRQSLGQGLEFLIYFQGNSAPDKSGLPSDRFSAERTGGSVSTLTIQRTQQEDSAVYLCASSFEQGEYFGPGTRLTVL.

J is TRBJ1-4 and V is TRBV7-6, with D unresolved. V lost 6 bases and J 9 bases, leaving 14 bases between the germline ends. Germline V lookup: CDR1 SGHVS, CDR2 FNYEAQ. This CDR3 comprises 13 residues. CDR3: CASRGSGEKKLFF. The DNA for the CDR3 is TGTGCCAGCAGGGGGAGTGGGGAGAAAAAACTGTTTTTT.

J is TRBJ2-7 and V is TRBV10-3; D unresolved. With 0 bases removed from V and 6 bases from J, the gap between germline ends came to 9 bases. Germline CDR1 is ENHRY and CDR2 is SYGVKD. The CDR3 extends over 13 amino acids. DNA for the CDR3: TGTGCCATCAGTGAGTCGATTAACTCCGAGCAGTACTTC. Amino acid sequence: CAISESINSEQYF.

The V call is TRBV7-9, the J call TRBJ2-7; 9 bases align to TRBD1. The CDR3 contains 15 residues. J gave up 1 base and V 4 bases, and 5 bases lay outside the gene matches. In germline, CDR1 is SEHNR, CDR2 FQNEAQ (reference sequence). The CDR3 loop is CASSSPDRGSYEQYF. Written as DNA, the CDR3 is TGTGCCAGCAGCTCGCCGGACAGGGGATCCTACGAGCAGTACTTC. The whole variable domain, filled in from reference TRBV7-9 and TRBJ2-7, reads DTGVSQNPRHKITKRGQNVTFRCDPISEHNRLYWYRQTLGQGPEFLTYFQNEAQLEKSRLLSDRFSAERPKGSFSTLEIQRTEQGDSAMYLCASSSPDRGSYEQYFGPGTRLTVT.

V gene TRBV2 combines with J gene TRBJ1-4; 10 bases line up with TRBD1. Germline CDR1 is SNHLY and CDR2 is FYNNEI. CDR3 length: 12 amino acids. With 9 bases clipped from V and 7 bases from J, the junction kept 2 bases outside the gene matches. This CDR3 is CASRDRGEKLFF. CDR3 DNA sequence: TGTGCCAGTCGGGACAGGGGTGAAAAACTGTTTTTT.

The chain joins TRBV27 to TRBJ1-1; the D gene is possibly TRBD1 (5 bases). The ends were cut back, 2 bases at V and 4 bases at J, with 20 bases in the middle. Germline V gene lookup returns CDR1 MNHEY and CDR2 SMNVEV (reference sequence). The CDR3 is 17 residues long. The CDR3: CASSLGAHLGGVTEAFF. DNA of the CDR3: TGTGCCAGCAGTTTAGGGGCTCACCTGGGGGGGGTCACTGAAGCTTTCTTT.

The chain combines TRBV6-1 with TRBJ1-3; D is possibly TRBD1 (5 bases). The germline V and J ends were trimmed by 4 bases and 0 bases, with 22 bases remaining between them. This CDR3 spans 19 amino acids. CDR1 MNHNS and CDR2 SASEGT come from the germline V gene. The CDR3: CASSVGVGYGTSSGNTIYF. The CDR3, as DNA: TGTGCCAGCAGTGTAGGGGTGGGTTACGGGACTAGCTCTGGAAACACCATATATTTT.

The rearrangement links TRBV27 to TRBJ2-1, with TRBD2 identical over 12 bases. The CDR3 consists of 16 residues. Trimming took 7 bases from V and 9 from J; bases not matched to a gene: 13. CDR1 and CDR2 (germline): MNHEY, SMNVEV (reference sequence). The CDR3 DNA is TGTGCCAGCATTCGGACTAGCGGGACTAGGGGGGGTGAGCAGTTCTTC. It is translated as CASIRTSGTRGGEQFF.

This chain uses TRBV7-3 with TRBJ2-1; 9 positions agree with TRBD2. CDR1 and CDR2 from the germline V gene are SGHTA and FQGTGA. The CDR3 spans 16 residues. V was pared by 0 bases and J by 4 bases, with 4 bases of the junction left unmatched. The CDR3 sequence is CASSLTLAGEYNEQFF. As DNA, the CDR3 is TGTGCCAGCAGCTTAACGTTAGCGGGAGAATACAATGAGCAGTTCTTC.

This chain uses TRBV6-1 with TRBJ1-5; D unclear. Between the trimmed V and J ends, which lost 11 bases and 0 bases, there was a span of 17 bases. CDR3 length equals 15 residues. Per germline, CDR1 MNHNS and CDR2 SASEGT. The CDR3 here is CAANRAGDSNQPQHF. The CDR3 region has the DNA TGTGCCGCCAACCGGGCCGGGGATAGCAATCAGCCCCAGCATTTT.